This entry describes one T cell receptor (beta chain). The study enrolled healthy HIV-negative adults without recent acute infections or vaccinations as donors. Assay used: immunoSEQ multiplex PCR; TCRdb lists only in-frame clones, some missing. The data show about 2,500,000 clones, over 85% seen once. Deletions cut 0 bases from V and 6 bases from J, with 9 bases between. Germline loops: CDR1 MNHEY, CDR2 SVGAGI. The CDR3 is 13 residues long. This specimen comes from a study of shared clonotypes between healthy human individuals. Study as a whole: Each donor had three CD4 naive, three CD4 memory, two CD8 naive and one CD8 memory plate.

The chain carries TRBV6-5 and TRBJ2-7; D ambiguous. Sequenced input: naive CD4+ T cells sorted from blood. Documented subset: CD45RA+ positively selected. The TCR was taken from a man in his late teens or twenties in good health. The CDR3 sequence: CASSYSIQVEQYF. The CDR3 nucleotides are TGTGCCAGCAGTTACTCGATTCAGGTCGAGCAGTACTTC.